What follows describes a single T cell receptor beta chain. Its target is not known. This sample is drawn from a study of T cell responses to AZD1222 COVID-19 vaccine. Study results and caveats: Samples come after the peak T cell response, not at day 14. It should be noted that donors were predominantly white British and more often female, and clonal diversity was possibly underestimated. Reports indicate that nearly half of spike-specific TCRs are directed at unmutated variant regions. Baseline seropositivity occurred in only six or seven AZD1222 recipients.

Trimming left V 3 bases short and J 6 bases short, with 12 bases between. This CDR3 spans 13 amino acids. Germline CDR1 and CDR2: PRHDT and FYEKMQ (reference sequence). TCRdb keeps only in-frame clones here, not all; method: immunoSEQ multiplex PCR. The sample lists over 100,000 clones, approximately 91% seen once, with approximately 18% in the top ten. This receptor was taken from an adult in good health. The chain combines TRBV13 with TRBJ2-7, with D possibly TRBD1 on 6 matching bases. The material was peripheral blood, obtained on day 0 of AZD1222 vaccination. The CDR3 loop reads CASSLGHPSEQYF. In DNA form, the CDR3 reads TGTGCCAGCAGCTTGGGACACCCCTCCGAGCAGTACTTC. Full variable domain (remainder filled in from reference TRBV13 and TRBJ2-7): AAGVIQSPRHLIKEKRETATLKCYPIPRHDTVYWYQQGPGQDPQFLISFYEKMQSDKGSIPDRFSAQQFSDYHSELNMSSLELGDSALYFCASSLGHPSEQYFGPGTRLTVT.